This passage covers 31 T cell receptor beta chains from one sample sequenced in a study of cytomegalovirus exposure and HLA in healthy donors. The PCR was carried out with 60 Vbeta primers and 13 Jbeta primers. The protocol was immunoSEQ multiplex PCR, while the TCRdb copy is restricted to in-frame clones and leaves out a portion. This table holds more than 70,000 clones. The sequenced sample consisted of PBMCs. Receptor source: a woman aged 60 to 75 in good health and CMV-seronegative.

The genes are TRBV28 and TRBJ2-3; maybe TRBD1 (5 bases). CDR3 length: 13 residues. Germline CDR1 reads MDHEN; CDR2 reads SYDVKM. V lost 7 bases and J 0 bases, leaving 8 bases between the germline ends. The CDR3 sequence is CASIQGSTDTQYF. As DNA, the CDR3 is TGTGCCAGCATCCAGGGTAGCACAGATACGCAGTATTTT.

V is TRBV7-6 and J is TRBJ2-5; D is perhaps TRBD2 (5 bases). V shed 0 bases and J shed 5 bases, with 10 bases lying between them. CDR1 is SGHVS and CDR2 is FNYEAQ in the germline V gene. This CDR3 has 14 amino acids. The CDR3 loop is CASSLALTGETQYF. The CDR3 DNA reads TGTGCCAGCAGCTTAGCGCTGACGGGGGAGACCCAGTACTTC. Together with reference TRBV7-6 and TRBJ2-5, the CDR3 gives the full variable domain: GAGVSQSPRYKVTKRGQDVALRCDPISGHVSLYWYRQALGQGPEFLTYFNYEAQQDKSGLPNDRFSAERPEGSISTLTIQRTEQRDSAMYRCASSLALTGETQYFGPGTRLLVL.

The gene calls are TRBV4-2 and TRBJ2-7; no definite D call. CDR1 and CDR2 from the germline V gene are LGHNA and YNFKEQ. CDR3 length equals 14 residues. Trimming cost V 1 base and J 0 bases, with 7 bases left between them. CDR3 in amino acids: CASSQGMSSYEQYF. CDR3 coding DNA: TGTGCCAGCAGCCAAGGTATGAGCTCCTACGAGCAGTACTTC.

The rearrangement links TRBV19 to TRBJ2-7; TRBD2 matches at 12 bases. Germline lookup yields CDR1 LNHDA and CDR2 SQIVND (reference sequence). CDR3 length: 15 amino acids. V lost 5 bases and J lost 1; bases outside the gene matches: 3. The CDR3 reads CASSLGTSGSYEQYF. DNA for the CDR3: TGTGCCAGTAGTCTGGGGACTAGCGGGTCCTACGAGCAGTACTTC.

This chain joins TRBV30 and TRBJ1-1; weak D call: TRBD1 (5 bases). CDR3 size: 13 residues. The V and J ends lost 0 bases and 2 bases respectively, with 7 bases between them. Looked up from germline, CDR1 is GTSNPN and CDR2 is SVGIG (reference sequence). CDR3 DNA sequence: TGTGCCTGGAGTGTACAGGCCAACACTGAAGCTTTCTTT. This codes for CAWSVQANTEAFF.

The V call is TRBV27, the J call TRBJ2-5, with D unresolved. Trimming pared 0 bases from V and 1 base from J, leaving 6 bases between. The CDR3 is 14 residues long. Germline loops: CDR1 MNHEY, CDR2 SMNVEV (reference sequence). The CDR3 protein is CASSLSRFQETQYF. The CDR3 DNA reads TGTGCCAGCAGTTTATCACGGTTCCAAGAGACCCAGTACTTC.

This chain joins TRBV27 and TRBJ2-5, with TRBD2 identical over 7 bases. J was trimmed by 3 bases and V by 9 bases; bases with no gene match: 10. There are 14 residues in the CDR3. Germline values: CDR1 MNHEY, CDR2 SMNVEV (reference sequence). The CDR3 DNA is TGTGCCAGTAAATCCCTGGGAGGGAAAGAGACCCAGTACTTC. Its protein is CASKSLGGKETQYF.

J is TRBJ1-4 and V is TRBV28; D perhaps matches TRBD1 (6 bases). V lost 3 bases to trimming and J lost 5 bases, with 13 bases between them. The CDR3 extends over 15 amino acids. Germline assignment: CDR1 MDHEN and CDR2 SYDVKM. The CDR3, as DNA: TGTGCCAGCAGTTTTTCGACAGGATGGAATGAAAAACTGTTTTTT. It translates to CASSFSTGWNEKLFF.

The chain links TRBV19 to TRBJ2-1; tentative D call: TRBD1 (6 bases). The CDR3 loop spans 13 amino acids. Trimming cost V 5 bases and J 9 bases, with 14 bases left between them. CDR1 is LNHDA, CDR2 SQIVND, per germline (reference sequence). CDR3 in DNA: TGTGCCAGTAGTCCCCAACAGGGAAGTGAGCAGTTCTTC. It encodes CASSPQQGSEQFF.

This sequence joins TRBV27 and TRBJ2-3; 10 nucleotides match TRBD1. The germline V gene has CDR1 MNHEY and CDR2 SMNVEV (reference sequence). V lost 4 bases to trimming and J lost 2 bases; unmatched junction nucleotides: 15. This CDR3 contains 19 residues. The CDR3 loop is CASSSLDDLTGGNTDTQYF. The CDR3 DNA reads as TGTGCCAGCAGTTCCTTAGACGACTTGACAGGGGGCAACACAGATACGCAGTATTTT.

The chain links TRBV5-1 to TRBJ2-3, with 13 bases identical to TRBD2. Trimming took 4 bases from V and 0 from J; bases not matched to a gene: 2. This CDR3 contains 16 residues. Germline V lookup: CDR1 SGHRS, CDR2 YFSETQ. CDR3 nucleotide sequence: TGCGCCAGCAGCGAGGGACTAGCGGGGAGCACAGATACGCAGTATTTT. It is translated as CASSEGLAGSTDTQYF.

The chain recombines TRBV2 with TRBJ1-5; D is ambiguous. V was cut by 4 bases and J by 7 bases, with 11 bases left in between. The CDR3 length is 13 residues. CDR1 and CDR2 (germline): SNHLY, FYNNEI. This CDR3 reads CASSVSDFQPQHF. CDR3 DNA: TGTGCCAGCAGTGTGAGTGATTTCCAGCCCCAGCATTTT.

V gene TRBV29-1 combines with J gene TRBJ2-1; possible D gene TRBD1, 6 bases. V lost 6 bases and J lost 2, with 11 bases in between. In germline, CDR1 is SQVTM, CDR2 ANQGSEA. CDR3 size: 13 residues. Here the CDR3 DNA reads TGCAGCGTGAGGGGGTCAACCTACAATGAGCAGTTCTTC. The encoded protein is CSVRGSTYNEQFF.

This rearrangement joins TRBV2 to TRBJ1-1, with D possibly TRBD1 on 5 matching bases. This CDR3 spans 15 amino acids. The germline CDR1 and CDR2 sequences are SNHLY and FYNNEI. Trimming took 7 bases from V and 0 from J, leaving 15 bases between them. The CDR3 reads CASTSTGFLNTEAFF. DNA for the CDR3: TGTGCCAGCACGTCCACAGGTTTCCTGAACACTGAAGCTTTCTTT.

The V and J genes are TRBV6-5 and TRBJ2-5; 7 bases fit TRBD1. Judging by the DNA end, TRBJ2-7 fits better; the J call may be wrong. The CDR3 spans 14 residues. Germline CDR1 and CDR2: MNHEY and SVGAGI. The chain's CDR3 is CASSSGTASYEQYF. The CDR3 nucleotides read TGTGCCAGCAGTTCCGGGACAGCTTCCTACGAGCAGTACTTC.

This chain uses TRBV6-5 with TRBJ2-5; TRBD1 matches 8 bases. V trimming: 6 bases; J trimming: 1 base; junction bases outside the gene matches: 4. This CDR3 spans 14 amino acids. Germline V lookup: CDR1 MNHEY, CDR2 SVGAGI. CDR3 loop: CASSLDRGQETQYF. The CDR3 nucleotides read TGTGCCAGCAGCTTAGACAGGGGCCAAGAGACCCAGTACTTC.

V usage is TRBV6-6 and J usage is TRBJ2-7; the D gene is possibly TRBD2 (5 bases). The V end lost 11 bases, the J end lost 0 bases, and 11 bases lay between the germline ends. Germline-derived CDR1 and CDR2 are MNHNY and SVGAGI (reference sequence). The CDR3 loop spans 12 amino acids. Here the CDR3 DNA reads TGTGCCGTCGTCCGGGACTCCTACGAGCAGTACTTC. This sequence encodes CAVVRDSYEQYF.

The chain combines TRBV18 with TRBJ2-5, with D perhaps matching TRBD1 (6 bases). The V end was cut by 4 bases, the J end by 2 bases, with 14 bases between. The CDR3 contains 15 residues. Germline V lookup: CDR1 KGHSH, CDR2 LQKENI. The CDR3 region is CASSQDSRGQETQYF. The CDR3 DNA reads as TGTGCCAGCTCACAGGACAGCCGAGGGCAAGAGACCCAGTACTTC.

The chain links TRBV7-9 to TRBJ2-7; 10 bases are a match to TRBD1. The CDR3 loop spans 15 amino acids. CDR1 SEHNR and CDR2 FQNEAQ come from the germline V gene (reference sequence). With 5 bases clipped from V and 0 bases from J, the junction kept 4 bases outside the gene matches. The DNA of the CDR3 is TGTGCCAGCAGCCCGACAGGGGGCCTCTCCTACGAGCAGTACTTC. Translating it yields CASSPTGGLSYEQYF.

This chain joins TRBV4-3 and TRBJ1-2, with 7 bases matching TRBD1. Losses at the gene ends were 0 bases for V and 2 bases for J; bases not matched to a gene: 3. Germline loops: CDR1 LGHNA, CDR2 YSLEER. CDR3 length: 15 residues. CDR3 region: CASSQEAGGNYGYTF. CDR3 sequence (DNA): TGCGCCAGCAGCCAAGAGGCAGGGGGGAACTATGGCTACACCTTC.

Worth noting for this clone: This CDR3 fails to terminate in the conserved phenylalanine or tryptophan, so it likely reflects a read error. Because the CDR3's place on the DNA is in doubt, the DNA is left out and the CDR3 is given as listed by TCRdb. J is TRBJ2-7 and V is TRBV6-1; the table's D call, TRBD2, has no DNA check behind it. Germline CDR1 is MNHNS and CDR2 is SASEGT. Ends included, the CDR3 has 10 residues. The CDR3 sequence: CASSRVVSGG.

V and J are TRBV7-3 and TRBJ2-1; TRBD1 matches at 12 bases. The junction had 8 bases not matched to a gene; V was cut back by 4 bases and J by 10 bases. Germline CDR1 reads SGHTA; CDR2 reads FQGTGA. The CDR3 has 15 amino acids. CDR3 nucleotides: TGTGCCAGCAGCTATCCGGGACAGGGGGCGGCAGAGCAGTTCTTC. It codes for CASSYPGQGAAEQFF. Supplemented by reference TRBV7-3 and TRBJ2-1, the full variable domain reads GAGVSQTPSNKVTEKGKYVELRCDPISGHTALYWYRQSLGQGPEFLIYFQGTGAADDSGLPNDRFFAVRPEGSVSTLKIQRTERGDSAVYLCASSYPGQGAAEQFFGPGTRLTVL.

The chain joins TRBV28 to TRBJ2-2; tentatively, D is TRBD2 (5 bases). This CDR3 is 12 amino acids long. Trimming took off 4 bases at V and 10 bases at J, with 10 bases between the two ends. The V gene's germline CDR1 is MDHEN and CDR2 SYDVKM. The CDR3: CASSSTGKELFF. CDR3 nucleotides: TGTGCCAGCAGTTCAACGGGGAAGGAGCTGTTTTTT.

This chain connects TRBV5-1 to TRBJ2-5, with D possibly being TRBD1 (6 bases). Per the germline V gene, CDR1 is SGHRS and CDR2 is YFSETQ. Trimming removed 4 bases at V and 1 base at J, with 20 bases between. The CDR3 has 17 amino acids. CDR3 loop: CASSDGNRVASQETQYF. CDR3 bases: TGCGCCAGCAGCGACGGAAACAGGGTCGCATCCCAAGAGACCCAGTACTTC.

V and J are TRBV9 and TRBJ2-3, with TRBD2 as a possible D gene (6 bases). V shed 3 bases and J shed 4 bases, with 12 bases lying between them. Looked up from germline, CDR1 is SGDLS and CDR2 is YYNGEE. This CDR3 is 14 amino acids long. For the CDR3, the DNA is TGTGCCAGCAGCGCACAATGGGGGGCAGATACGCAGTATTTT. This gives the protein CASSAQWGADTQYF.

About this clone: Without the conserved terminal phenylalanine or tryptophan, this CDR3 likely stems from a read error. V gene TRBV7-2 combines with J gene TRBJ1-2; D is perhaps TRBD1 (6 bases). The CDR3 extends over 14 amino acids. Germline lookup yields CDR1 SGHTA and CDR2 FQGNSA. V was trimmed by 4 bases and J by 7 bases, leaving 16 bases between them. CDR3 region: CASSSSPQGSGYTL. DNA of the CDR3: TGTGCCAGCAGCTCAAGTCCCCAGGGGAGTGGCTACACCCTC.

The chain couples TRBV10-3 to TRBJ2-3; no clear D gene. The V and J ends lost 8 bases and 0 bases respectively, with 6 bases between them. Germline-derived CDR1 and CDR2 are ENHRY and SYGVKD. The CDR3 extends over 12 amino acids. The CDR3 loop is CAIGGSTDTQYF. The CDR3 DNA reads as TGTGCCATCGGCGGTAGCACAGATACGCAGTATTTT.

The chain uses TRBV30 and TRBJ1-6, with unresolved D. The CDR3 loop spans 14 amino acids. V lost 4 bases and J 7 bases, leaving 14 bases between the germline ends. Germline CDR1 is GTSNPN and CDR2 is SVGIG (reference sequence). The CDR3 DNA is TGTGCCTGGAACACCGGAGGAAGGAATTCACCCCTCCACTTT. This translates into CAWNTGGRNSPLHF. Full variable domain (rest looked up from reference TRBV30 and TRBJ1-6): SQTIHQWPATLVQPVGSPLSLECTVEGTSNPNLYWYRQAAGRGLQLLFYSVGIGQISSEVPQNLSASRPQDRQFILSSKKLLLSDSGFYLCAWNTGGRNSPLHFGNGTRLTVT.

V gene TRBV5-4 combines with J gene TRBJ2-5, with 9 bases identical to TRBD2. The CDR3 contains 15 residues. After removal of 4 bases from V and 5 bases from J, the junction contained 9 bases not matched to a gene. Germline CDR1 and CDR2: SGHNT and YYREEE (reference sequence). CDR3 DNA: TGTGCCAGCAGCCTACTTAGCGGGAGATCTGAGACCCAGTACTTC. Its translation: CASSLLSGRSETQYF.

The V gene is TRBV28, the J gene TRBJ2-7; possibly TRBD1 for D (6 bases). The CDR3 extends over 13 amino acids. Trimming left V 3 bases short and J 2 bases short, with 8 bases between. Germline V CDR1 and CDR2: MDHEN, SYDVKM. The CDR3 protein is CASSLAGAYEQYF. DNA of the CDR3: TGTGCCAGCAGTTTGGCAGGGGCCTACGAGCAGTACTTC.

The chain joins TRBV2 to TRBJ2-3; D gene unclear. The CDR3 covers 15 residues. V was cut by 5 bases and J by 2 bases, with 14 bases left in between. Germline V CDR1 and CDR2: SNHLY, FYNNEI. The CDR3 region is CASSPTGRITDTQYF. The CDR3 DNA reads as TGTGCCAGCAGTCCGACGGGTAGGATCACAGATACGCAGTATTTT.